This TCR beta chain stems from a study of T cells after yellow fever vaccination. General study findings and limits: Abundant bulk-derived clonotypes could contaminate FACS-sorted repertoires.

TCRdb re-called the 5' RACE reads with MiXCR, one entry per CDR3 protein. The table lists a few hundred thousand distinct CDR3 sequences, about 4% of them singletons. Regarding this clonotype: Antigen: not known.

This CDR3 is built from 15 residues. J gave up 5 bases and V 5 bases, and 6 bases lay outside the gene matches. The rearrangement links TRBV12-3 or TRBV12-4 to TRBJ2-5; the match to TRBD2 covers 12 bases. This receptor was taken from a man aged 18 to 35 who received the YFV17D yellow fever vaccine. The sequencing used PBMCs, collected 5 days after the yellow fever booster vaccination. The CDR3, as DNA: TGTGCCAGCAGTGATAGACTAGCGGGGGTGGAGACCCAGTACTTC. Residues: CASSDRLAGVETQYF.